The 27 T cell receptor beta chains given below trace back to one sample, sequenced in a study of T cells in Graves' hyperthyroidism and ophthalmopathy (dated by TCRdb to the late 2010s). The library relied on multiplex PCR. These reads were obtained on an Illumina HiSeq 2000. The TCR beta CDR3 regions were amplified from the RNA transcripts. A first-round RT-PCR of the TCR CDR3 used the HTBI primer set with the Qiagen OneStep RT-PCR kit. TCRdb reran the public reads through fastp at Q25 and MiXCR, keeping productive beta chains. Every entry covers one CDR3 protein and lists the most common genes and DNA from its rows. Counted in this sample were about 110,000 distinct CDR3 sequences; approximately 15% of them appeared once. Under 45% of the sample rests with the top ten. The sequencing input was blood. The receptors shown here come from a woman aged 45-60 years with Graves' hyperthyroidism.

This clonotype was seen repeatedly, ten times or more. The chain links TRBV6-1 to TRBJ1-1, with 9 nucleotides matching TRBD1. The CDR3 loop spans 14 amino acids. V was pared by 7 bases and J by 4 bases, with 7 bases of the junction left unmatched. Germline V gene sequence: CDR1 MNHNS, CDR2 SASEGT. The CDR3 nucleotides are TGTGCCAGCAACCCGACAGGGGGATTCACTGAAGCTTTCTTT. Its translation is CASNPTGGFTEAFF.

This clonotype was recorded many times. V is TRBV28 and J is TRBJ2-7; no clear D. The CDR3 length is 14 residues. Trimming pared 7 bases from V and 3 bases from J, leaving 16 bases between. The germline V gene has CDR1 MDHEN and CDR2 SYDVKM. Here the CDR3 reads CASTSPRSDYEQYF. The CDR3, as DNA: TGTGCCAGCACCTCCCCCCGGAGCGACTACGAGCAGTACTTC.

This clonotype has a count of ten or more. This sequence joins TRBV27 and TRBJ1-2, with a weak D call TRBD1 (5 bases). CDR3 length: 13 amino acids. Germline V gene data show CDR1 as MNHEY and CDR2 as SMNVEV (reference sequence). V was cut by 1 base and J by 6 bases, with 9 bases left in between. CDR3 DNA: TGTGCCAGCAGTTTATTGGCAGGGAATGGCTACACCTTC. As protein: CASSLLAGNGYTF.

This clonotype was observed many times. The J gene is TRBJ2-2, the V gene TRBV20-1, with D possibly matching TRBD2 (6 bases). Germline V gene data show CDR1 as DFQATT and CDR2 as SNEGSKA (reference sequence). The CDR3 spans 16 residues. V was trimmed by 0 bases and J by 5 bases, leaving 16 bases between them. CDR3 sequence (DNA): TGCAGTGCTAGAGATATCGGAGGGCAGGGAACCGGGGAGCTGTTTTTT. This codes for CSARDIGGQGTGELFF.

This clonotype was detected a few times. A much larger clone differs by one base, so this may be a read error. The rearrangement uses TRBV28 and TRBJ1-4, with 7 bases aligning to TRBD1. The CDR3 totals 16 residues. Per the germline V gene, CDR1 is MDHEN and CDR2 is SYDVKM. DNA for the CDR3: TGTGCCTGCAGTAAACCCAGGGGGGACCGAAATGAAAAACTGTTTTTT. It encodes CACSKPRGDRNEKLFF.

This clonotype was recorded many times. The chain links TRBV18 to TRBJ1-1, with D hard to call. The V end lost 6 bases, the J end lost 5 bases, and 10 bases lay between the germline ends. Looked up from germline, CDR1 is KGHSH and CDR2 is LQKENI. The CDR3 runs to 12 residues. CDR3 DNA sequence: TGTGCCAGCTCGCTCGACACGACTGAAGCTTTCTTT. This codes for CASSLDTTEAFF.

This clonotype was seen many times. The chain uses TRBV11-2 and TRBJ1-1; D is undetermined. Per germline, CDR1 SGHAT and CDR2 FQNNGV. The CDR3 length is 13 residues. Trimming pared 4 bases from V and 3 bases from J, leaving 9 bases between. CDR3 sequence: CASSSVMYTEAFF. The CDR3 bases are TGTGCCAGCAGCTCTGTCATGTACACTGAAGCTTTCTTT.

This clonotype is a singleton in its sample. The chain carries TRBV11-1 and TRBJ2-1, with D perhaps matching TRBD1 (5 bases). The CDR3 consists of 12 residues. Germline CDR1 is SGHAT and CDR2 is FQDESV (reference sequence). Trimming removed 6 bases from V and 4 bases from J, with 7 bases in between. The CDR3 sequence: CASRQGYNEQFF. CDR3 in DNA: TGTGCCAGCAGGCAGGGTTACAATGAGCAGTTCTTC.

This clonotype was observed many times. The rearrangement links TRBV11-2 to TRBJ2-1; tentative D call: TRBD2 (5 bases). CDR1 is SGHAT and CDR2 is FQNNGV in the germline V gene. V lost 8 bases to trimming and J lost 7 bases, with 15 bases between them. The CDR3 spans 13 residues. The CDR3 spells CASRPGEKNEQFF. Here the CDR3 DNA reads TGTGCCAGCCGCCCCGGGGAGAAGAATGAGCAGTTCTTC.

This clonotype was seen at least ten times. This chain connects TRBV5-1 to TRBJ1-2, with D tentatively TRBD1 (5 bases). The CDR3 is 14 amino acids. Germline lookup yields CDR1 SGHRS and CDR2 YFSETQ. The germline V and J ends were trimmed by 0 bases and 5 bases, with 11 bases remaining between them. The CDR3 region is CASSLATGEYGYTF. The CDR3 region has the DNA TGCGCCAGCAGCTTGGCCACAGGAGAGTATGGCTACACCTTC.

This clonotype was seen ten or more times. The chain couples TRBV28 to TRBJ1-2; a possible D gene is TRBD1 (5 bases). Trimming left V 8 bases short and J 7 bases short, with 17 bases between. CDR1 and CDR2 from the germline V gene are MDHEN and SYDVKM. The CDR3 is 13 amino acids. The DNA of the CDR3 is TGTGCCAGCTGGGAAAGGGGAAGGAGTGGCTACACCTTC. It yields the protein CASWERGRSGYTF.

This clonotype was counted at least ten times. V is TRBV12-5 and J is TRBJ2-1; unclear D gene. V was shortened by 6 bases and J by 3 bases, with 3 bases between the two germline ends. The CDR3 is made up of 11 amino acids. The germline V gene encodes CDR1 LGHNT and CDR2 FRNRAP. The CDR3 loop is CASGDYNEQFF. The CDR3 DNA sequence: TGTGCTAGTGGGGACTACAATGAGCAGTTCTTC. Drawing the rest from reference TRBV12-5 and TRBJ2-1, the complete variable domain is DARVTQTPRHKVTEMGQEVTMRCQPILGHNTVFWYRQTMMQGLELLAYFRNRAPLDDSGMPKDRFSAEMPDATLATLKIQPSEPRDSAVYFCASGDYNEQFFGPGTRLTVL.

This clonotype came up many times. The chain is built from TRBV11-2 and TRBJ1-1, with TRBD1 matching over 8 bases. CDR3 size: 14 residues. With 5 bases clipped from V and 6 bases from J, the junction kept 8 bases outside the gene matches. CDR1 SGHAT and CDR2 FQNNGV come from the germline V gene. Here the CDR3 reads CASSKLTGVSEAFF. CDR3 DNA sequence: TGTGCCAGCAGCAAACTGACAGGGGTATCTGAAGCTTTCTTT. The whole variable domain, remainder taken from reference TRBV11-2 and TRBJ1-1, is EAGVAQSPRYKIIEKRQSVAFWCNPISGHATLYWYQQILGQGPKLLIQFQNNGVVDDSQLPKDRFSAERLKGVDSTLKIQPAKLEDSAVYLCASSKLTGVSEAFFGQGTRLTVV.

This chain links TRBV19 with TRBJ1-1; D remains unclear. V was pared by 3 bases and J by 1 base, with 6 bases between. This CDR3 has 13 residues. Germline CDR1 and CDR2: LNHDA and SQIVND (reference sequence). Written as DNA, the CDR3 is TGTGCCAGTAGTATCGTACAGAACACTGAAGCTTTCTTT. It yields the protein CASSIVQNTEAFF.

This clonotype showed up many times. The J gene is TRBJ2-7, the V gene TRBV5-1; the match to TRBD2 covers 7 bases. V shed 4 bases and J 5 bases; nucleotides not matched to a gene: 12. The CDR3 covers 15 residues. Germline assignment: CDR1 SGHRS and CDR2 YFSETQ. The CDR3: CASSPTSAENHEQYF. The CDR3 bases are TGCGCCAGCAGCCCTACTAGCGCCGAGAACCACGAGCAGTACTTC.

This clonotype was recorded many times. J is TRBJ2-3 and V is TRBV6-1, with 12 bases that match TRBD2. This CDR3 is built from 16 residues. CDR1 MNHNS and CDR2 SASEGT come from the germline V gene. Unmatched junction bases numbered 11, after V lost 8 bases and J lost 5 bases. The CDR3 bases are TGTGCCAGCCATACCGGACTAGCGGGAACGGAAGATACGCAGTATTTT. Residues: CASHTGLAGTEDTQYF.

This rearrangement joins TRBV14 to TRBJ1-1, with D unclear. Germline V gives CDR1 SGHDN, CDR2 FVKESK. The CDR3 is made up of 14 amino acids. V was pared by 2 bases and J by 5 bases, with 12 bases between. CDR3 in amino acids: CASSQSTGITEAFF. CDR3 DNA: TGTGCCAGCAGCCAAAGTACGGGTATTACTGAAGCTTTCTTT.

This clonotype was detected many times. This rearrangement joins TRBV29-1 to TRBJ1-2; 8 nucleotides match TRBD1. J was trimmed by 2 bases and V by 6 bases; bases with no gene match: 5. This CDR3 has 13 amino acids. Germline CDR1 SQVTM, CDR2 ANQGSEA. The CDR3 coding sequence is TGCAGCGTCTGGACAGGGACCAACTATGGCTACACCTTC. Translation gives CSVWTGTNYGYTF. Full variable domain (rest looked up from reference TRBV29-1 and TRBJ1-2): SAVISQKPSRDICQRGTSLTIQCQVDSQVTMMFWYRQQPGQSLTLIATANQGSEATYESGFVIDKFPISRPNLTFSTLTVSNMSPEDSSIYLCSVWTGTNYGYTFGSGTRLTVV.

The rearrangement links TRBV20-1 to TRBJ1-5; 9 bases align to TRBD1. Trimming at V came to 5 bases and at J to 4 bases, leaving 9 bases not matched to a gene. Germline CDR1 and CDR2: DFQATT and SNEGSKA (reference sequence). The CDR3 is 15 amino acids. The CDR3 sequence is CSAGGQGIVNQPQHF. The CDR3 DNA reads as TGCAGTGCTGGCGGACAGGGGATTGTAAATCAGCCCCAGCATTTT.

This clonotype was counted many times. The J gene is TRBJ1-3, the V gene TRBV28, with D possibly TRBD1 on 6 matching bases. Between the trimmed V and J ends, which lost 3 bases and 2 bases, there was a span of 14 bases. Germline-derived CDR1 and CDR2 are MDHEN and SYDVKM. The CDR3 sequence is 16 residues long. CDR3 loop: CASSLSSGDPGNTIYF. The CDR3 DNA is TGTGCCAGCAGTTTGTCTTCAGGGGATCCTGGAAACACCATATATTTT.

Ten or more counts support this clonotype. The V gene is TRBV6-2 or TRBV6-3, the J gene TRBJ2-1; no reliable D call. The CDR3 has 18 residues. V was cut by 5 bases and J by 8 bases, with 28 bases left in between. CDR1 MNHEY and CDR2 SVGEGT come from the germline V gene. CDR3 DNA sequence: TGTGCCAGCAGTCCCCCTCTGCACACATTCCCCCAAACGCATGAGCAGTTCTTC. Amino acids: CASSPPLHTFPQTHEQFF.

This clonotype was detected ten times or more. Written as DNA, the CDR3 is TGCGCCAGCAGCTTGGCCGGGGCTGAGGCCTACAATGAGCAGTTCTTC. Encoded protein: CASSLAGAEAYNEQFF. V usage is TRBV5-1 and J usage is TRBJ2-1, with D tentatively TRBD1 or TRBD2 (5 bases each). V dropped 0 bases and J dropped 2 bases, with 12 bases sitting between them. CDR1 and CDR2 (germline): SGHRS, YFSETQ. The CDR3 loop spans 16 amino acids. The whole variable domain, remainder taken from reference TRBV5-1 and TRBJ2-1, is KAGVTQTPRYLIKTRGQQVTLSCSPISGHRSVSWYQQTPGQGLQFLFEYFSETQRNKGNFPGRFSGRQFSNSRSEMNVSTLELGDSALYLCASSLAGAEAYNEQFFGPGTRLTVL.

This clonotype has a count of ten or more. The chain employs TRBV18 and TRBJ2-5; 10 bases align to TRBD1. The ends lost 1 base at V and 4 bases at J; junction bases unmatched: 6. CDR3 length: 16 amino acids. Germline values: CDR1 KGHSH, CDR2 LQKENI. The CDR3 sequence is CASSPRLDRGPETQYF. The CDR3 DNA is TGTGCCAGCTCACCACGGCTTGACAGGGGGCCAGAGACCCAGTACTTC. Supplemented by reference TRBV18 and TRBJ2-5, the full variable domain reads NAGVMQNPRHLVRRRGQEARLRCSPMKGHSHVYWYRQLPEEGLKFMVYLQKENIIDESGMPKERFSAEFPKEGPSILRIQQVVRGDSAAYFCASSPRLDRGPETQYFGPGTRLLVL.

This clonotype was recorded many times. The CDR3 DNA is TGTGCCAGCAGTTTAAAAAATCAGCCCCAGCATTTT. Translated, it gives CASSLKNQPQHF. V and J are TRBV12-3 or TRBV12-4 and TRBJ1-5; no firm D call. CDR3 length: 12 amino acids. V dropped 2 bases and J dropped 4 bases, with 3 bases sitting between them.

At least ten counts were recorded for this clonotype. The V and J genes are TRBV12-3 or TRBV12-4 and TRBJ1-2; the D gene is possibly TRBD1 (6 bases). The CDR3 extends over 14 amino acids. V lost 6 bases and J lost 6, with 17 bases in between. In DNA form, the CDR3 reads TGTGCCAGCAGCGGACAGCTCCGGGTGGATGGCTACACCTTC. Protein product: CASSGQLRVDGYTF.

This clonotype was seen repeatedly, ten times or more. This chain joins TRBV30 and TRBJ1-2; D unclear. Germline V gives CDR1 GTSNPN, CDR2 SVGIG (reference sequence). V dropped 1 base and J dropped 0 bases, with 15 bases sitting between them. The CDR3 sequence is 16 residues long. Here the CDR3 reads CAWSGLGQYSNYGYTF. The CDR3 coding sequence is TGTGCCTGGAGTGGCCTAGGGCAGTATTCTAACTATGGCTACACCTTC. Using reference TRBV30 and TRBJ1-2 for the parts outside the CDR3, the full variable domain is SQTIHQWPATLVQPVGSPLSLECTVEGTSNPNLYWYRQAAGRGLQLLFYSVGIGQISSEVPQNLSASRPQDRQFILSSKKLLLSDSGFYLCAWSGLGQYSNYGYTFGSGTRLTVV.

This clonotype was detected many times. The J gene is TRBJ1-5, the V gene TRBV7-9; a possible D gene is TRBD1 (6 bases). With 4 bases removed from V and 2 bases from J, the gap between germline ends came to 9 bases. This CDR3 is 14 amino acids long. Germline CDR1 and CDR2: SEHNR and FQNEAQ (reference sequence). CDR3: CASSSSGGNQPQHF. DNA for the CDR3: TGTGCCAGCAGCTCCTCAGGGGGCAATCAGCCCCAGCATTTT. The variable domain in full, with the rest retrieved from reference TRBV7-9 and TRBJ1-5, is DTGVSQNPRHKITKRGQNVTFRCDPISEHNRLYWYRQTLGQGPEFLTYFQNEAQLEKSRLLSDRFSAERPKGSFSTLEIQRTEQGDSAMYLCASSSSGGNQPQHFGDGTRLSIL.